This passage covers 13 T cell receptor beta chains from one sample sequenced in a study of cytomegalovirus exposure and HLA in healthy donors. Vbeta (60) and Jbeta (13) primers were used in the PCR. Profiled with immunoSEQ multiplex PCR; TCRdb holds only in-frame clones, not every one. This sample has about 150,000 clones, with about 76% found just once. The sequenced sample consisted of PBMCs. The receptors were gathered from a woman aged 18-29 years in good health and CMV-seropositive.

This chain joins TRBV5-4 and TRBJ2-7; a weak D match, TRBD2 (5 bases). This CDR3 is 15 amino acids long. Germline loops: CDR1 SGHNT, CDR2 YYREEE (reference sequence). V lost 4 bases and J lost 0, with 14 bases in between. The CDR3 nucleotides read TGTGCCAGCAGCAGCCAATCCCGGGGCTCCTACGAGCAGTACTTC. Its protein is CASSSQSRGSYEQYF.

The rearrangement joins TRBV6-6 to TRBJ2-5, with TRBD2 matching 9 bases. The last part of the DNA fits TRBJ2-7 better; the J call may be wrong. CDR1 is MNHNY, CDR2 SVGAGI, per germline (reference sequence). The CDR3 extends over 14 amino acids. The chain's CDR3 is CASSGGGAWYEQYF. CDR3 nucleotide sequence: TGTGCCAGCAGTGGCGGGGGGGCTTGGTACGAGCAGTACTTC.

The CDR3 bases are TGTGCCATCAAGGACCGGGCAGGGGACACTGAAGCTTTCTTT. This encodes CAIKDRAGDTEAFF. The V call is TRBV10-3, the J call TRBJ1-1; possibly TRBD1 for D (6 bases). The CDR3 covers 14 residues. Germline CDR1 ENHRY, CDR2 SYGVKD. Trimming pared 7 bases from V and 3 bases from J, leaving 15 bases between.

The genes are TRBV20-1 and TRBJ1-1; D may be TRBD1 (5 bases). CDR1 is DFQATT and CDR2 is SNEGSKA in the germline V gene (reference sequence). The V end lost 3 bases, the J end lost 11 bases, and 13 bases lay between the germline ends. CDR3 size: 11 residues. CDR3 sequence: CSASPQGVAFF. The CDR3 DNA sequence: TGCAGTGCTAGCCCCCAAGGGGTGGCTTTCTTT.

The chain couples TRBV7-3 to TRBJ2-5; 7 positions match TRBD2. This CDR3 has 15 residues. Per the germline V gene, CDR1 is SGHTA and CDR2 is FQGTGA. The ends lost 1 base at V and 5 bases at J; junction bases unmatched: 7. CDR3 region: CASSLRGGRDETQYF. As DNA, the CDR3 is TGTGCCAGCAGCTTAAGGGGGGGGAGGGATGAGACCCAGTACTTC. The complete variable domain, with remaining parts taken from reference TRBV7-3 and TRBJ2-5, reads GAGVSQTPSNKVTEKGKYVELRCDPISGHTALYWYRQSLGQGPEFLIYFQGTGAADDSGLPNDRFFAVRPEGSVSTLKIQRTERGDSAVYLCASSLRGGRDETQYFGPGTRLLVL.

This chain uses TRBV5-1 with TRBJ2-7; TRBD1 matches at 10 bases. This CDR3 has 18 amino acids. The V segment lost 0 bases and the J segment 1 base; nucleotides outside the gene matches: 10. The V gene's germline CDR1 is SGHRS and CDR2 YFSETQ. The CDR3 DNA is TGCGCCAGCAGCTTGGCTTTCCGGGGGGGACAGGGGTCCTACGAGCAGTACTTC. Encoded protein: CASSLAFRGGQGSYEQYF.

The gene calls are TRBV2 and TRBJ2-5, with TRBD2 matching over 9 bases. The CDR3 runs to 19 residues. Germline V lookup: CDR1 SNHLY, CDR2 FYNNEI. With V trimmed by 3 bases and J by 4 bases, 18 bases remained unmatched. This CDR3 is CASSESAGRGGARRETQYF. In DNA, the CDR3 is TGTGCCAGCAGTGAGTCTGCGGGGCGCGGGGGGGCGCGTCGAGAGACCCAGTACTTC.

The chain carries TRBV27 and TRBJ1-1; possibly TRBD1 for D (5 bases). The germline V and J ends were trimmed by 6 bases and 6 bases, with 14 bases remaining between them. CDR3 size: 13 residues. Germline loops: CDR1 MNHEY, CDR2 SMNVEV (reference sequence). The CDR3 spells CASSIPGLPEAFF. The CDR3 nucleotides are TGTGCCAGCAGCATACCAGGGTTACCTGAAGCTTTCTTT.

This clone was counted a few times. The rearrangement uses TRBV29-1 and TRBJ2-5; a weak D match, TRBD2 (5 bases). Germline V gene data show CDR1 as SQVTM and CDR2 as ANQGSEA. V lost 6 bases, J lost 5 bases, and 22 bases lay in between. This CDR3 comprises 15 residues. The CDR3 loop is CSVAPHLRVGETQYF. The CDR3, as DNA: TGCAGCGTCGCCCCCCATTTGAGGGTGGGGGAGACCCAGTACTTC.

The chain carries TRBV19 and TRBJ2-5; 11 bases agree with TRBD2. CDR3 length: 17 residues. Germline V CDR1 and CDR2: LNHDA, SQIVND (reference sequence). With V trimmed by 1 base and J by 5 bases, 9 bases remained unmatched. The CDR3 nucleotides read TGTGCCAGTAGTATAGGCCGAACTAGCGGGGGTTTGGAGACCCAGTACTTC. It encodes CASSIGRTSGGLETQYF.

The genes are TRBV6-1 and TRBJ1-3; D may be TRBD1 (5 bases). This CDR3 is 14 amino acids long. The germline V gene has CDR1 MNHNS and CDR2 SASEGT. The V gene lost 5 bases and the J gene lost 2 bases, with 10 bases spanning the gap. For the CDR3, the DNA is TGTGCCAGCAGTCAAGGACATCCTGGAAACACCATATATTTT. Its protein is CASSQGHPGNTIYF.

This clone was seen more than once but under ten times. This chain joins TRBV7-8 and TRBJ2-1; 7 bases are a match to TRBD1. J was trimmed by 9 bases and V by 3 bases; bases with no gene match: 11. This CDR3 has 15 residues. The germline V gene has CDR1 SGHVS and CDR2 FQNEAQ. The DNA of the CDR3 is TGTGCCAGCAGCTTGTCCCGGGACAGAGTAATTGAGCAGTTCTTC. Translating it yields CASSLSRDRVIEQFF.

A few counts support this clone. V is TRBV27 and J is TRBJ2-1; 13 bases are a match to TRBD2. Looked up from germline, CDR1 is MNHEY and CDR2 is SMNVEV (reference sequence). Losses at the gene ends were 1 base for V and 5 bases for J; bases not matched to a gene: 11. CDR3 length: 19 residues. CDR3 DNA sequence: TGTGCCAGCAGTTTATTCGGACTAGCGGGGGCCCAACACCACAATGAGCAGTTCTTC. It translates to CASSLFGLAGAQHHNEQFF.